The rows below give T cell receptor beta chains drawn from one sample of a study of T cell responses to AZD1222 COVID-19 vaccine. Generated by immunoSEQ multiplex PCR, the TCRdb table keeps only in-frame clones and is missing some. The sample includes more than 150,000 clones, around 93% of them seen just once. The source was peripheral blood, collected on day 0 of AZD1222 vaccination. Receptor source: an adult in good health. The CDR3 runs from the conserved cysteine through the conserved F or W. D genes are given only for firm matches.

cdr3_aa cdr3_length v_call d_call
CASRSGETQYF 11 TRBV3-1/TRBV3-2 -
CASSLGPRRANEKLFF 16 TRBV28 -
CASSLSGRPLNEQFF 15 TRBV7-3 TRBD2
CATLEGVQPQHF 12 TRBV6-5 -
CASGAQGGTEAFF 13 TRBV2 TRBD1
CASSPETGSGYTF 13 TRBV19 TRBD1
CASSRTGPNQPQHF 14 TRBV28 TRBD1
CASSLRREGYEQFF 14 TRBV7-6 TRBD2
CASRSGVHREQFF 13 TRBV9 -
CSASPTSGRGNEQFF 15 TRBV20-1 TRBD2
CASSRERLANEKLFF 15 TRBV4-3 -
CASSLSTLPQETQYF 15 TRBV9 -
CASRNSGLNTEAFF 14 TRBV6-5 -
CASTLIRQNNEQFF 14 TRBV28 -
CASSLGAVHQETQYF 15 TRBV27 -
CASSPGGSYNEQFF 14 TRBV6-4 TRBD2
CASSALGGLYNEQFF 15 TRBV7-9 -
CATSRDLGVPNEQFF 15 TRBV15 -
CASSLVIENTEAFF 14 TRBV5-1 -
CASSHTSLPPSGNTIYF 17 TRBV4-2 -
CASSLGLAGGLYEQYF 16 TRBV5-4 TRBD2
CASSLQNPEELFF 13 TRBV28 -
CASSFGDRSDQPQHF 15 TRBV5-5 TRBD1
CATSDPTSGRAREQFF 16 TRBV24-1 TRBD2
CASSLDRETPSTDTQYF 17 TRBV7-2 -
CATSGTENSPLHF 13 TRBV6-6 TRBD1
CASSVGPTSSYEQYF 15 TRBV2 -
CASSKGQGNYEQYF 14 TRBV9 TRBD1
CASSLGRWDSGYTF 14 TRBV2 -
CASSNRYRASYNEQFF 16 TRBV5-6 -
CASSLPRLEQFF 12 TRBV12-3/TRBV12-4 -
CASSLGWNTEAFF 13 TRBV7-2 -
CASSSRTVTYEQYF 14 TRBV6-6 -
CASSLAPGLGTDTQYF 16 TRBV5-4 -
CASSERLLSNQPQHF 15 TRBV6-1 -
CASSVVGNQPQHF 13 TRBV28 -
CASSSLGGQETQYF 14 TRBV9 -
CASSPGGGGTEAFF 14 TRBV27 -
CASSSEETQYF 11 TRBV7-9 -
CASSLGVSEQYF 12 TRBV5-5 -
CASSRNRVLRNTEAFF 16 TRBV10-2 -
CASSLGAGMLNTEAFF 16 TRBV5-4 -
CATSDPRTTGEGDGEQFF 18 TRBV24-1 -
CASSFRADTQYF 12 TRBV12-3/TRBV12-4 -
CASSLYGTSGRGTQYF 16 TRBV27 TRBD2
CATLSGANVLTF 12 TRBV28 -
CASSIAGQGASEQYF 15 TRBV19 TRBD1
CATSRDRDLGGYTF 14 TRBV15 -
CASKTTSNQPQHF 13 TRBV2 -
CASSGTGAPGGYTF 14 TRBV11-2 TRBD1
CASGTGTGTYGYTF 14 TRBV10-3 TRBD1
CASSVGRGSPLHF 13 TRBV9 -
CASSFGGGSSYEQYF 15 TRBV11-3 TRBD2
CASSRQVGMADTQYF 15 TRBV7-9 -